This T cell receptor (beta chain) derives from a study of T cell repertoires in cytomegalovirus infection. Study as a whole: Indicated by public TCR beta signatures were CMV infection and matching HLA type.

Worth noting for this clonotype: Its matching antigen is unknown.

The junction had 9 bases not matched to a gene; V was cut back by 5 bases and J by 8 bases. The CDR3 covers 16 residues. CDR1 KGHDR and CDR2 SFDVKD come from the germline V gene. TCRdb re-analysed the reads in MiXCR, keeping a single row per CDR3 protein. The sample holds some 900,000 distinct CDR3 sequences, about 31% seen once. The TCR sequence derives from a human donor in good health (CMV status not recorded). Some clones in this sample may be carry-over from other donors' samples. V gene TRBV24-1 combines with J gene TRBJ2-1, with TRBD2 identical over 12 bases. The source material was cultured CD8+ T cells from PBMCs, sampled from culture after CMV antigen stimulation. The CDR3 is CATSAQTSGGYDEQFF. DNA of the CDR3: TGTGCCACCAGTGCCCAGACTAGCGGGGGTTATGATGAGCAGTTCTTC.